The next 21 T cell receptor beta chains were all read from a single sample in a study of blood T cell repertoires in COVID-19. Only in-frame clones appear in the TCRdb table, and some are missing; sequencing was by immunoSEQ multiplex PCR. This sample yields some 380,000 clones, of which around 91% are seen a single time; roughly 6.8% belongs to the top ten. The sample comprised peripheral blood. These TCRs come from a man between 18 and 35 years old with active or convalescent COVID-19.

The chain employs TRBV9 and TRBJ2-7; 8 bases map to TRBD2. Per the germline V gene, CDR1 is SGDLS and CDR2 is YYNGEE. CDR3 length equals 14 residues. Unmatched junction bases numbered 8, after V lost 5 bases and J lost 4 bases. CDR3 amino acids: CASSLSGGPYEQYF. Written as DNA, the CDR3 is TGTGCCAGCAGTTTATCGGGAGGGCCTTACGAGCAGTACTTC.

The CDR3 DNA sequence: TGTGCCAGCAGTTTACGAACAGGGCAAGCCTACGAGCAGTACTTC. It is translated as CASSLRTGQAYEQYF. The chain carries TRBV28 and TRBJ2-7, with D possibly being TRBD1 (6 bases). This CDR3 is 15 amino acids long. The germline CDR1 and CDR2 sequences are MDHEN and SYDVKM. The V and J ends lost 2 bases and 2 bases respectively, with 13 bases between them.

DNA for the CDR3: TGTGCCAGCAGTTTGAGGCAGACCCTTCCAACTAATGAAAAACTGTTTTTT. Its protein is CASSLRQTLPTNEKLFF. The chain combines TRBV28 with TRBJ1-4, with D hard to call. Trimming cost V 3 bases and J 0 bases, with 14 bases left between them. The germline gives CDR1 MDHEN, CDR2 SYDVKM. The CDR3 length is 17 residues.

The chain couples TRBV5-6 to TRBJ2-7, with TRBD1 identical over 8 bases. This CDR3 has 15 amino acids. The germline gives CDR1 SGHDT, CDR2 YYEEEE. The junction had 10 bases not matched to a gene; V was cut back by 5 bases and J by 3 bases. The CDR3 region has the DNA TGTGCCAGCAGTTCCGGGACAGGCATACACTACGAGCAGTACTTC. Encoded protein: CASSSGTGIHYEQYF.

The V gene is TRBV5-1, the J gene TRBJ2-5; tentative D call: TRBD2 (7 bases). V shed 1 base and J shed 2 bases, with 12 bases lying between them. This CDR3 is built from 15 residues. CDR1 SGHRS and CDR2 YFSETQ come from the germline V gene. In DNA, the CDR3 is TGCGCCAGCAGCTTGAACGGGGGGCCACAAGAGACCCAGTACTTC. It yields the protein CASSLNGGPQETQYF.

The genes are TRBV27 and TRBJ1-2; 7 bases map to TRBD1. CDR3 length: 16 amino acids. V lost 3 bases, J lost 4 bases, and 11 bases stayed unmatched. Germline V gene sequence: CDR1 MNHEY, CDR2 SMNVEV (reference sequence). The CDR3 reads CASSFPPGQKFYGYTF. The CDR3 nucleotides are TGTGCCAGCAGTTTCCCCCCGGGACAGAAATTCTATGGCTACACCTTC.

This clone was seen only once. DNA for the CDR3: TGTGCCAGTAGTATGGGACAGGGGTTCGGCTATGGCTACACCTTC. Amino acids: CASSMGQGFGYGYTF. V gene TRBV19 combines with J gene TRBJ1-2, with 10 nucleotides matching TRBD1. Per the germline V gene, CDR1 is LNHDA and CDR2 is SQIVND (reference sequence). The CDR3 runs to 15 residues. J lost 4 bases, V lost 3 bases, and 5 bases had no gene match.

The chain couples TRBV7-9 to TRBJ2-5; 12 nucleotides agree with TRBD1. Unmatched junction bases numbered 10, after V lost 7 bases and J lost 4 bases. This CDR3 comprises 16 residues. Germline CDR1 is SEHNR and CDR2 is FQNEAQ (reference sequence). The CDR3 DNA sequence: TGTGCCAGCACCCACCGGGGACAGGGGGCTCGAGAGACCCAGTACTTC. It yields the protein CASTHRGQGARETQYF.

The chain joins TRBV5-1 to TRBJ2-2; 7 bases agree with TRBD1. With 7 bases clipped from V and 0 bases from J, the junction kept 6 bases outside the gene matches. Looked up from germline, CDR1 is SGHRS and CDR2 is YFSETQ. The CDR3 contains 15 residues. Written as DNA, the CDR3 is TGCGCCAGCCTTACAGGGGCAGCGAACACCGGGGAGCTGTTTTTT. Amino acid sequence: CASLTGAANTGELFF.

The gene calls are TRBV11-3 and TRBJ1-1; D gene uncertain. V shed 1 base and J shed 11 bases, with 14 bases lying between them. Germline CDR1 is SGHNT and CDR2 is YENEEA. This CDR3 has 13 residues. The CDR3 loop reads CASSLVRGSLAFF. The CDR3 nucleotides read TGTGCCAGCAGCTTAGTTAGAGGCAGTTTGGCTTTCTTT.

The chain is built from TRBV7-2 and TRBJ1-2; 7 nucleotides agree with TRBD1. CDR1 SGHTA and CDR2 FQGNSA come from the germline V gene. The CDR3 covers 15 residues. With V trimmed by 4 bases and J by 1 base, 6 bases remained unmatched. The chain's CDR3 is CASSSPGTVNYGYTF. CDR3 bases: TGTGCCAGCAGCTCCCCCGGGACAGTTAACTATGGCTACACCTTC.

V is TRBV11-2 and J is TRBJ1-1; 7 bases map to TRBD1. This CDR3 is built from 14 residues. V was pared by 4 bases and J by 7 bases, with 9 bases of the junction left unmatched. Germline-derived CDR1 and CDR2 are SGHAT and FQNNGV. CDR3 DNA: TGTGCCAGCAGCTCCACCCAGGGGGTATTTGAAGCTTTCTTT. Amino acid sequence: CASSSTQGVFEAFF.

CDR3 protein: CASSSHIDRGWNMNTEAFF. Here the CDR3 DNA reads TGTGCCAGCAGCTCTCACATAGACAGGGGCTGGAATATGAACACTGAAGCTTTCTTT. The chain recombines TRBV5-6 with TRBJ1-1, with 8 bases fitting TRBD1. With 3 bases clipped from V and 0 bases from J, the junction kept 16 bases outside the gene matches. Looked up from germline, CDR1 is SGHDT and CDR2 is YYEEEE. CDR3 length equals 19 residues.

The chain is built from TRBV19 and TRBJ2-7; the D gene is possibly TRBD1 (5 bases). The germline CDR1 and CDR2 sequences are LNHDA and SQIVND (reference sequence). The CDR3 consists of 15 residues. Deletions cut 3 bases from V and 2 bases from J, with 14 bases between. CDR3 region: CASSMYPQGAYEQYF. The CDR3 nucleotides are TGTGCCAGTAGTATGTATCCCCAAGGGGCCTACGAGCAGTACTTC. Using reference TRBV19 and TRBJ2-7 for the parts outside the CDR3, the full variable domain is DGGITQSPKYLFRKEGQNVTLSCEQNLNHDAMYWYRQDPGQGLRLIYYSQIVNDFQKGDIAEGYSVSREKKESFPLTVTSAQKNPTAFYLCASSMYPQGAYEQYFGPGTRLTVT.

J is TRBJ2-1 and V is TRBV7-2; a possible D gene is TRBD2 (6 bases). The CDR3 is 14 residues long. Trimming stripped 5 bases from V and 8 bases from J, with 16 bases between. CDR1 and CDR2 (germline): SGHTA, FQGNSA. The chain's CDR3 is CASSRTTWADEQFF. The CDR3 nucleotides read TGTGCCAGCAGCCGGACTACATGGGCCGATGAGCAGTTCTTC.

V is TRBV4-3 and J is TRBJ1-2, with 8 nucleotides matching TRBD1. The CDR3 covers 18 residues. The junction had 12 bases not matched to a gene; V was cut back by 1 base and J by 2 bases. CDR1 and CDR2 from the germline V gene are LGHNA and YSLEER. CDR3 bases: TGCGCCAGCAGCCAAGGGTGGTCAGGGGGCACGGTAAACTATGGCTACACCTTC. It codes for CASSQGWSGGTVNYGYTF.

This sequence joins TRBV7-9 and TRBJ2-7; 13 bases are shared with TRBD2. This CDR3 spans 17 amino acids. Looked up from germline, CDR1 is SEHNR and CDR2 is FQNEAQ (reference sequence). V was pared by 0 bases and J by 7 bases, with 9 bases of the junction left unmatched. The CDR3 nucleotides read TGTGCCAGCAGCTTAGCGCTTAAAGGACTAGCGGGAGTAGAGCAGTACTTC. Amino acids: CASSLALKGLAGVEQYF.

In this sample, this clone turned up once. The rearrangement links TRBV6-5 to TRBJ2-5; D not resolved. This CDR3 region has 12 residues. The germline gives CDR1 MNHEY, CDR2 SVGAGI. V was trimmed by 6 bases and J by 2 bases, leaving 7 bases between them. CDR3 sequence reads: CASRLRQETQYF. For the CDR3, the DNA is TGTGCCAGCAGGTTGAGACAAGAGACCCAGTACTTC.

CDR3 DNA: TGTGCCAGCAGCTACTCGGGACTAGCGGGGGGGCCCCACAATGAGCAGTTCTTC. Translated: CASSYSGLAGGPHNEQFF. J is TRBJ2-1 and V is TRBV7-3; 16 bases align to TRBD2. CDR1 SGHTA and CDR2 FQGTGA come from the germline V gene. This CDR3 comprises 18 residues. V gave up 4 bases and J gave up 5 bases; unmatched junction bases: 8.

A single count supports this clone. The gene calls are TRBV5-6 and TRBJ2-3; D is undetermined. CDR3 length: 14 residues. The V gene lost 5 bases and the J gene lost 2 bases, with 12 bases spanning the gap. Germline CDR1 is SGHDT and CDR2 is YYEEEE. The CDR3 reads CASRLTGSTDTQYF. The DNA of the CDR3 is TGTGCCAGCAGACTAACCGGTTCCACAGATACGCAGTATTTT.

The chain employs TRBV5-1 and TRBJ2-1; 9 bases are shared with TRBD2. CDR1 is SGHRS, CDR2 YFSETQ, per germline. The V segment lost 6 bases and the J segment 7 bases; nucleotides outside the gene matches: 11. The CDR3 has 15 amino acids. The chain's CDR3 is CASTQESGRLNEQFF. CDR3 DNA sequence: TGCGCCAGCACCCAGGAAAGCGGGAGGTTAAATGAGCAGTTCTTC.